The clone carrying this T cell receptor beta chain was seen many times. The antigen remains unidentified. The sample comes from a study of regulatory T cells in long-lasting Graves disease. The overall study: For a period under 3 months, newly diagnosed Graves' patients had taken antithyroid drugs. Study conclusions and caveats: Newly diagnosed patients had higher TCR diversity than persistent Graves' patients did. Study was limited to peripheral blood, excluding thyroid tissue.

V trimming: 6 bases; J trimming: 0 bases; junction bases outside the gene matches: 1. The V gene's germline CDR1 is MNHEY and CDR2 SMNVEV (reference sequence). The CDR3 is 13 amino acids. Time point noted: newly diagnosed GD, antithyroid drugs for less than 3 months. PBMC RNA was the source of the TCR library. American Thyroid Association guidelines served as the basis for diagnosing Graves' disease. Both iRepertoire HTBI primers and Arm-PCR of CDR3 regions were used to build the TCR beta libraries. Using its own MiXCR run on the multiplex PCR reads, TCRdb lists one record per CDR3 protein. The sample has about 400,000 distinct CDR3 sequences, about 14% seen once.

The sequencing used peripheral blood mononuclear cells (PBMCs), collected at new diagnosis, from a patient treated with antithyroid drugs. V is TRBV27 and J is TRBJ1-2; 7 nucleotides match TRBD1. This clonotype was obtained from a female donor with Graves disease. The chain's CDR3 is CASRGTANYGYTF. CDR3 sequence (DNA): TGTGCCAGCAGAGGGACAGCTAACTATGGCTACACCTTC.